The text below deals with one T cell receptor (beta chain). The data are from a study of control samples from healthy donors and cancer patients. Generated by immunoSEQ multiplex PCR, the TCRdb table keeps only in-frame clones and is missing some. Among some 170,000 clones listed, 96% were seen once. CDR1 and CDR2 (germline): PRHDT, FYEKMQ (reference sequence). The CDR3 loop spans 17 amino acids. Trimming removed 5 bases from V and 6 bases from J, with 24 bases in between. This sequence originates from a young woman in good health. The sequenced sample was blood. The V gene is TRBV13, the J gene TRBJ2-3, with a tentative D call TRBD1 (5 bases). In DNA form, the CDR3 reads TGTGCCAGCAGCCCACCCGAGTGGGTGACAGAGCAGGATACGCAGTATTTT. Translation: CASSPPEWVTEQDTQYF.